A few counts support the clone carrying this TCR beta chain. Study processing details: Estimation of nucleated cell counts was performed using reference gene primer amplification. The protocol was immunoSEQ multiplex PCR, while the TCRdb copy is restricted to in-frame clones and leaves out a portion. The V and J calls and clone size were taken over from that table, and D and trimming were inferred from the DNA. The sample has tens of thousands of clones, approximately 78% seen once; the top ten hold about 42%. This entry belongs to a study of blood T cell repertoires in COVID-19. About the research overall: Specimens from acute and convalescent COVID-19 originated in the United States, Italy and Spain.

CDR1 is SGHVS, CDR2 FQNEAQ, per germline. V lost 5 bases, J lost 10 bases, and 4 bases stayed unmatched. This CDR3 spans 11 amino acids. The receptor comes from a man older than 75 with active or convalescent COVID-19. The gene calls are TRBV7-8 and TRBJ2-7, with TRBD2 matching 8 bases. The material sequenced was peripheral blood. In nucleotides, the CDR3 is TGTGCCAGCAGCCCCGGGGGGGCTCAGTACTTC. Its protein is CASSPGGAQYF. The variable domain in full, completed from reference TRBV7-8 and TRBJ2-7, reads GAGVSQSPRYKVAKRGQDVALRCDPISGHVSLFWYQQALGQGPEFLTYFQNEAQLDKSGLPSDRFFAERPEGSVSTLKIQRTQQEDSAVYLCASSPGGAQYFGPGTRLTVT.